This T cell receptor (beta chain) was obtained from a study of blood T cell repertoires in COVID-19. Background on the study: Acute and convalescent COVID-19 specimens originated in the United States, Italy and Spain. Nucleic acid was either cDNA or gDNA, and it came from T cells, B-cell-depleted T cells, or PBMCs.

Original processing notes: Amplification of reference gene primers was used by the study to estimate nucleated cell counts. Sequencing used immunoSEQ multiplex PCR; TCRdb keeps in-frame clones, though not all of them. V, J and clone size derive from that table, while D and trimming were established from the DNA sequence. The repertoire consists of approximately 140,000 clones, with over 80% occurring once and the leading ten covering 5.5% to 7.5%. Germline V gene sequence: CDR1 MNHEY, CDR2 SVGAGI. The V and J ends lost 4 bases and 0 bases, in that order; junction bases with no gene match: 1. This CDR3 spans 14 amino acids.

This clonotype was sampled from a man older than 75 with acute or convalescent COVID-19. Sequenced material: peripheral blood. This chain joins TRBV6-5 and TRBJ1-1; the match to TRBD1 covers 8 bases. This CDR3 reads CASSSGQVNTEAFF. The CDR3 DNA follows: TGTGCCAGCAGTTCGGGACAGGTGAACACTGAAGCTTTCTTT.